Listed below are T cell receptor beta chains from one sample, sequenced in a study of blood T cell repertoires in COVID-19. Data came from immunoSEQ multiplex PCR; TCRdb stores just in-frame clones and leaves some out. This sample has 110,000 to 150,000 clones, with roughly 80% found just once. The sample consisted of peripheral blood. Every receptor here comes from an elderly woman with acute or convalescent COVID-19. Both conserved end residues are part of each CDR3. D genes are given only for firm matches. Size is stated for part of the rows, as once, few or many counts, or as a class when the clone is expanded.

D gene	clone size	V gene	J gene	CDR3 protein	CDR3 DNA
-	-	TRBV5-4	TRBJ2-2	CASSADWIGELFF	TGTGCCAGCAGCGCGGACTGGATCGGGGAGCTGTTTTTT
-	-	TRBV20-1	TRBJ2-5	CSAELGETQYF	TGCAGTGCCGAACTAGGGGAGACCCAGTACTTC
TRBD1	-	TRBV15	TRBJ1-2	CATSRDKYRTGLGYTF	TGTGCCACCAGCAGAGATAAGTATAGGACAGGGCTCGGCTACACCTTC
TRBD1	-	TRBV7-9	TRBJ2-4	CASTLGQGQFVRNIQYF	TGTGCCAGCACCCTCGGACAGGGACAGTTTGTAAGAAACATTCAGTACTTC
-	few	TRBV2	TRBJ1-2	CASSPTLLGGRYGYTF	TGTGCCAGCAGTCCAACCTTATTGGGGGGAAGGTATGGCTACACCTTC
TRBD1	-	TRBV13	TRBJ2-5	CASTDGQGVGETQYF	TGTGCCAGCACCGATGGACAGGGGGTAGGAGAGACCCAGTACTTC
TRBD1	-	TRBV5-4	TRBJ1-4	CASRGQPNEKLFF	TGTGCCAGCAGGGGACAGCCGAATGAAAAACTGTTTTTT
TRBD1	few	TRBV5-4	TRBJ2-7	CASSLKQGAREQYF	TGTGCCAGCAGCTTGAAACAGGGGGCGCGAGAGCAGTACTTC
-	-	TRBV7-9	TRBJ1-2	CASRARDYGYTF	TGTGCCAGCAGGGCACGGGACTATGGCTACACCTTC
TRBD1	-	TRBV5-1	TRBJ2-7	CASSRQGGYEQYF	TGCGCCAGCAGCAGACAGGGCGGCTACGAGCAGTACTTC
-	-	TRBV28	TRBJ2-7	CASSWTDTTIGEQYF	TGTGCCAGCAGTTGGACAGACACGACCATCGGCGAGCAGTACTTC
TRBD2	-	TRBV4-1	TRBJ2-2	CASSQEPSGTGELFF	TGCGCCAGCAGCCAAGAGCCTAGCGGTACCGGGGAGCTGTTTTTT
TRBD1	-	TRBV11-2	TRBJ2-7	CASRTGGMLNYEQYF	TGTGCCAGCAGGACAGGGGGTATGTTGAACTACGAGCAGTACTTC
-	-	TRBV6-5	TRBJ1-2	CASSYSRGGGGGYTF	TGTGCCAGCAGTTACTCCCGGGGCGGGGGAGGAGGCTACACCTTC
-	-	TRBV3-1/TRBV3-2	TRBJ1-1	CASSRYRGEAFF	TGTGCCAGCAGCCGATATAGGGGTGAAGCTTTCTTT
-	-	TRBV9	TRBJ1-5	CASSVAIAQPQHF	TGTGCCAGCAGCGTAGCTATTGCTCAGCCCCAGCATTTT
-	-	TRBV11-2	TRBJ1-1	CASTRWQENTEAFF	TGTGCCAGCACCCGGTGGCAGGAGAACACTGAAGCTTTCTTT
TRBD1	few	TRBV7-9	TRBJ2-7	CASSLGFGTGAYEQYF	TGTGCCAGCAGCTTAGGGTTCGGGACAGGGGCCTACGAGCAGTACTTC
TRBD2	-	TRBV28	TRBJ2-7	CASSFPGLVGTYEQYF	TGTGCCAGCAGTTTCCCGGGACTAGTAGGGACGTACGAGCAGTACTTC
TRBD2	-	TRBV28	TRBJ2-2	CASIRLAGGPVIPGELFF	TGTGCCAGCATTCGGCTAGCGGGGGGGCCTGTGATTCCCGGGGAGCTGTTTTTT
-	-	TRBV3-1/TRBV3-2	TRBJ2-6	CASSSVRANVLTF	TGTGCCAGCAGCAGCGTCAGGGCCAACGTCCTGACTTTC
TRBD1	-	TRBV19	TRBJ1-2	CASSILPGQGAASYGYTF	TGTGCCAGTAGTATCTTACCGGGACAGGGCGCAGCCAGCTATGGCTACACCTTC
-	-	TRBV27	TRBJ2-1	CASSFQNNEQFF	TGTGCCAGCAGTTTTCAGAACAATGAGCAGTTCTTC
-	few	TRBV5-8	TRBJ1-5	CASSWNGGGGNQPQHF	TGTGCCAGCAGCTGGAACGGCGGGGGAGGCAATCAGCCCCAGCATTTT
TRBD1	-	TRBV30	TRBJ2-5	CAWTKGGQGQETQYF	TGTGCCTGGACTAAAGGCGGACAGGGGCAAGAGACCCAGTACTTC
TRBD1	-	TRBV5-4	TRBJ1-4	CASKPDRGGEKLFF	TGTGCCAGCAAACCGGACAGGGGTGGTGAAAAACTGTTTTTT
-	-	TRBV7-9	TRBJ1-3	CASSLYPGSSGNTIYF	TGTGCCAGCAGCTTATACCCAGGCTCCTCTGGAAACACCATATATTTT
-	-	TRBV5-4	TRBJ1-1	CASSNPTYNSMNTEAFF	TGTGCCAGCAGCAATCCCACATATAACAGCATGAACACTGAAGCTTTCTTT
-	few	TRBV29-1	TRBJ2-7	CSVSGASYEQYF	TGCAGCGTCTCCGGAGCATCCTACGAGCAGTACTTC
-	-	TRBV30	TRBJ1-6	CAWSVETANSPLHF	TGTGCCTGGAGTGTAGAGACAGCCAATTCACCCCTCCACTTT
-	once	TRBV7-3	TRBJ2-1	CASSLTSTGNEQFF	TGTGCCAGCAGCTTAACGAGCACAGGGAATGAGCAGTTCTTC
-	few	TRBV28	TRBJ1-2	CAVTTGQFGYTF	TGTGCCGTCACCACAGGGCAGTTTGGCTACACCTTC